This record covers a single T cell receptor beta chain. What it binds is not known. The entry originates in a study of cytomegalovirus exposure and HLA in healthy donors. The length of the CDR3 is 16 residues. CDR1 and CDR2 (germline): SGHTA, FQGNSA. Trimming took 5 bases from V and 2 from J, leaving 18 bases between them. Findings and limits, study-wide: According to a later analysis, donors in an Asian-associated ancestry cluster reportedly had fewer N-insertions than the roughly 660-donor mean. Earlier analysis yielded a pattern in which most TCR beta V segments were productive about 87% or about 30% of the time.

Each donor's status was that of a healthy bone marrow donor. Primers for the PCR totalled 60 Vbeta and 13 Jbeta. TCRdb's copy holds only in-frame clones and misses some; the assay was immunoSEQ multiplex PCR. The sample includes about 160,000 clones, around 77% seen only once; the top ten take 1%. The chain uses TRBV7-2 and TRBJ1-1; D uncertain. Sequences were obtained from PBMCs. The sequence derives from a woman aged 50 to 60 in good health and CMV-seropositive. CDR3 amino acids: CASSLVPQRPNTEAFF. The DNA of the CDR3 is TGTGCCAGCAGCCTAGTACCACAGAGACCAAACACTGAAGCTTTCTTT.